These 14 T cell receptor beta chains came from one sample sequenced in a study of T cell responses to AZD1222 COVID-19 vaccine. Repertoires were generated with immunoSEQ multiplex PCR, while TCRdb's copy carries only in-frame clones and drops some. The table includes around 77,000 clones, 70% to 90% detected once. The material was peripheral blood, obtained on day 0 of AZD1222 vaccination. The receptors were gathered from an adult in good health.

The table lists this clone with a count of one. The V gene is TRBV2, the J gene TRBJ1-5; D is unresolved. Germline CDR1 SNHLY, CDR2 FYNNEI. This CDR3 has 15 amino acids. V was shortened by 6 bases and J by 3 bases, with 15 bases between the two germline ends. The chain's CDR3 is CASRKRATTNQPQHF. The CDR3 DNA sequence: TGTGCCAGCAGGAAAAGGGCAACAACCAATCAGCCCCAGCATTTT.

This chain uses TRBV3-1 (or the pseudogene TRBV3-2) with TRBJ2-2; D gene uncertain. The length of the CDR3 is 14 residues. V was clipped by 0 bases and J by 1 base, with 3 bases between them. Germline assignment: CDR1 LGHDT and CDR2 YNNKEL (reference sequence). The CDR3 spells CASSQEGNTGELFF. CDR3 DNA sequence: TGTGCCAGCAGCCAAGAGGGGAACACCGGGGAGCTGTTTTTT.

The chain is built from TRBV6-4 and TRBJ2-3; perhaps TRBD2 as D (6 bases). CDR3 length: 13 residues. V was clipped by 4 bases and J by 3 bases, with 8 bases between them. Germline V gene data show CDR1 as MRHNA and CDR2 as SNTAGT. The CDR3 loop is CASSGGETDTQYF. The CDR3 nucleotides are TGTGCCAGCAGTGGCGGGGAAACAGATACGCAGTATTTT.

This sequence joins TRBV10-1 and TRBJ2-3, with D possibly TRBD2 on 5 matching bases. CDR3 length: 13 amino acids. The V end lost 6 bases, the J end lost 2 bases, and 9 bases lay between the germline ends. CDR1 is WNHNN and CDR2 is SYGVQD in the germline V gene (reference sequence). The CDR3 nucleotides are TGCGCCAGCAGCCGCGGACTCACAGATACGCAGTATTTT. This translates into CASSRGLTDTQYF.

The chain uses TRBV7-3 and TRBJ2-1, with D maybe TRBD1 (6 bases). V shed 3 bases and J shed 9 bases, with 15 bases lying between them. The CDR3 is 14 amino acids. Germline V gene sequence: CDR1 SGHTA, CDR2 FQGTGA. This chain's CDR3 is CASSFARGTGEQFF. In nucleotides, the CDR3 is TGTGCCAGCAGCTTTGCCAGGGGAACGGGTGAGCAGTTCTTC.

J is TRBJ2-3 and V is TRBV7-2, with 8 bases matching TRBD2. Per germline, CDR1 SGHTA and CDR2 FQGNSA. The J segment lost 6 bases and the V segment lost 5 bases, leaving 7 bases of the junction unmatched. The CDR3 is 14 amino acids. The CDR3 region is CASSMSGSRDTQYF. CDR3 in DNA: TGTGCCAGCAGCATGAGCGGGAGCCGCGATACGCAGTATTTT. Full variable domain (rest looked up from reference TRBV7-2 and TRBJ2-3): GAGVSQSPSNKVTEKGKDVELRCDPISGHTALYWYRQSLGQGLEFLIYFQGNSAPDKSGLPSDRFSAERTGGSVSTLTIQRTQQEDSAVYLCASSMSGSRDTQYFGPGTRLTVL.

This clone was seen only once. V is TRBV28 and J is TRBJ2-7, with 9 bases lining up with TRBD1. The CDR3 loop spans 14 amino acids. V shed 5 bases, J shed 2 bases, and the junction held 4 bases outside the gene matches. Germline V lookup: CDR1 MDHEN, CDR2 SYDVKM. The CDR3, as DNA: TGTGCCAGCAGTCCGGACAGGGGAGCCTACGAGCAGTACTTC. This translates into CASSPDRGAYEQYF.

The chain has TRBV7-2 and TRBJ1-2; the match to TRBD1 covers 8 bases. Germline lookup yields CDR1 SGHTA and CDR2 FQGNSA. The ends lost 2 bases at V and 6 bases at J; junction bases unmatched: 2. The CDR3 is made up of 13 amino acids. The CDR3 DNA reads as TGTGCCAGCAGCTTATTACAGGGGGATGGCTACACCTTC. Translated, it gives CASSLLQGDGYTF.

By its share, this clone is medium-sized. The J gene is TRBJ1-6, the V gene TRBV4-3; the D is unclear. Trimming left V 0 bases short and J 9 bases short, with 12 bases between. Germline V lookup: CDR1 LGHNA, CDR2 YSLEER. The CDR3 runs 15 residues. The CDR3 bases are TGCGCCAGCAGCCAAGATAGCGGCAGCTCTTCACCCCTCCACTTT. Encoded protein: CASSQDSGSSSPLHF.

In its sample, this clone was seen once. The CDR3 region has the DNA TGTGCCAGCAGCGAAGGACAGGTTAATGAAAAACTGTTTTTT. Translating it yields CASSEGQVNEKLFF. This chain uses TRBV9 with TRBJ1-4, with TRBD1 identical over 7 bases. The junction had 3 bases not matched to a gene; V was cut back by 3 bases and J by 4 bases. Germline lookup yields CDR1 SGDLS and CDR2 YYNGEE. This CDR3 region has 14 residues.

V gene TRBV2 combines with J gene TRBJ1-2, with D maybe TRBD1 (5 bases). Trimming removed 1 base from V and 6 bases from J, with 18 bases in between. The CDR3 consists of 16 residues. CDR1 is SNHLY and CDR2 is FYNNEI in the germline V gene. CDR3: CASSEGGAGRGNGYTF. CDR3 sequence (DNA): TGTGCCAGCAGTGAAGGCGGGGCAGGGCGGGGGAATGGCTACACCTTC.

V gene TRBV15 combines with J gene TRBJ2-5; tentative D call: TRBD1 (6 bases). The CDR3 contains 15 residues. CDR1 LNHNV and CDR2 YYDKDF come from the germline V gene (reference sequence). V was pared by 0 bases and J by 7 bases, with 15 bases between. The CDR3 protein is CATSRDSRGFGTQYF. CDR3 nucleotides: TGTGCCACCAGCAGAGATAGCAGGGGCTTCGGGACCCAGTACTTC. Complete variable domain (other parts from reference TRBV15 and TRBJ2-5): DAMVIQNPRYQVTQFGKPVTLSCSQTLNHNVMYWYQQKSSQAPKLLFHYYDKDFNNEADTPDNFQSRRPNTSFCFLDIRSPGLGDTAMYLCATSRDSRGFGTQYFGPGTRLLVL.

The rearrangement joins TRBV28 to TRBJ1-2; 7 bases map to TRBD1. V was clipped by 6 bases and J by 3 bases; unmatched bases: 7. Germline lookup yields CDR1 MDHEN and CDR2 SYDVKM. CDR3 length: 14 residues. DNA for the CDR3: TGTGCCAGCAGACCACCGGGACAGCACTATGGCTACACCTTC. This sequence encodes CASRPPGQHYGYTF.

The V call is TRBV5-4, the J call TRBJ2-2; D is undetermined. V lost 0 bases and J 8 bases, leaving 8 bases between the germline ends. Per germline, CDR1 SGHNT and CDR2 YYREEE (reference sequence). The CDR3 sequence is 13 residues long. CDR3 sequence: CASSLVELGELFF. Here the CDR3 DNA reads TGTGCCAGCAGCTTGGTCGAGCTAGGGGAGCTGTTTTTT.